Below, 31 T cell receptor beta chains from the same sample are listed, as sequenced in a study of blood T cell repertoires in COVID-19. Repertoires were generated with immunoSEQ multiplex PCR, while TCRdb's copy carries only in-frame clones and drops some. The repertoire consists of tens of thousands of clones, with about 80% occurring once and the leading ten covering 30% to 40%. The source material was peripheral blood. All receptors come from a human donor in a cohort sampled during active COVID-19.

The chain couples TRBV7-2 to TRBJ1-6; a possible D gene is TRBD1 (6 bases). The CDR3 has 16 amino acids. Trimming took 5 bases from V and 4 from J, leaving 15 bases between them. Per the germline V gene, CDR1 is SGHTA and CDR2 is FQGNSA. The CDR3 nucleotides read TGTGCCAGCAGCAACAGGGTTGCGACATATAATTCACCCCTCCACTTT. The encoded protein is CASSNRVATYNSPLHF. Together with reference TRBV7-2 and TRBJ1-6, the CDR3 gives the full variable domain: GAGVSQSPSNKVTEKGKDVELRCDPISGHTALYWYRQSLGQGLEFLIYFQGNSAPDKSGLPSDRFSAERTGGSVSTLTIQRTQQEDSAVYLCASSNRVATYNSPLHFGNGTRLTVT.

This clone was recorded once. The chain has TRBV11-2 and TRBJ2-5; D is unresolved. V lost 3 bases to trimming and J lost 4 bases, with 6 bases between them. The CDR3 contains 12 residues. The germline gives CDR1 SGHAT, CDR2 FQNNGV. The DNA for the CDR3 is TGTGCCAGCAGCTTGGAGCGAGAGACCCAGTACTTC. Translated, it gives CASSLERETQYF.

This clone was counted once. The chain is built from TRBV5-1 and TRBJ2-7; 8 nucleotides line up with TRBD1. This CDR3 region has 14 residues. The germline CDR1 and CDR2 sequences are SGHRS and YFSETQ. J was trimmed by 4 bases and V by 0 bases; bases with no gene match: 3. CDR3 nucleotides: TGCGCCAGCAGCTTGGGAGACAGGGGTTACGAGCAGTACTTC. It codes for CASSLGDRGYEQYF.

This clone occurred a few times. This rearrangement joins TRBV10-3 to TRBJ2-1; D unclear. V was trimmed by 3 bases and J by 0 bases, leaving 15 bases between them. Germline V gene sequence: CDR1 ENHRY, CDR2 SYGVKD. CDR3 length equals 17 residues. The CDR3 here is CAISDRSASSSYNEQFF. The DNA for the CDR3 is TGTGCCATCAGTGACCGATCCGCCTCGAGCTCCTACAATGAGCAGTTCTTC.

This clone was counted at least ten times. The V call is TRBV27, the J call TRBJ2-7, with TRBD2 matching over 12 bases. Germline assignment: CDR1 MNHEY and CDR2 SMNVEV (reference sequence). The V and J ends lost 2 bases and 4 bases, in that order; junction bases with no gene match: 3. The CDR3 has 15 amino acids. CDR3: CASSLTGTSGYEQYF. The CDR3 DNA reads TGTGCCAGCAGTTTAACCGGGACTAGCGGGTACGAGCAGTACTTC.

The chain employs TRBV14 and TRBJ2-1; 10 nucleotides line up with TRBD2. Per germline, CDR1 SGHDN and CDR2 FVKESK. CDR3 length equals 17 residues. V lost 6 bases to trimming and J lost 3 bases; unmatched junction nucleotides: 11. The CDR3 region is CASSLKTSGKYYNEQFF. CDR3 DNA sequence: TGTGCCAGCAGTCTGAAAACTAGCGGGAAATACTACAATGAGCAGTTCTTC.

This CDR3 reads CASSLEMSPTEAFF. The CDR3 DNA reads TGTGCCAGCAGCCTCGAAATGAGCCCGACTGAAGCTTTCTTT. J is TRBJ1-1 and V is TRBV7-2; no firm D call. Per the germline V gene, CDR1 is SGHTA and CDR2 is FQGNSA. This CDR3 is 14 amino acids long. V shed 5 bases and J shed 5 bases, with 15 bases lying between them.

The rearrangement uses TRBV6-5 and TRBJ2-4; 8 bases agree with TRBD2. From germline, CDR1 is MNHEY and CDR2 SVGAGI. This CDR3 contains 15 residues. Trimming removed 4 bases from V and 2 bases from J; junction bases left unmatched: 4. The DNA for the CDR3 is TGTGCCAGCAGTTCACGGGAGGGCCCCAAAAACATTCAGTACTTC. Translating it yields CASSSREGPKNIQYF.

The rearrangement joins TRBV7-3 to TRBJ1-1, with D unclear. V was cut by 5 bases and J by 2 bases, with 9 bases left in between. Germline assignment: CDR1 SGHTA and CDR2 FQGTGA. This CDR3 region has 13 residues. The CDR3 DNA sequence: TGTGCCAGCAGCACCCGACACAACACTGAAGCTTTCTTT. Translated, it gives CASSTRHNTEAFF.

This clone occurred a few times. The chain combines TRBV6-4 with TRBJ1-2; D unclear. Trimming left V 2 bases short and J 8 bases short, with 21 bases between. The CDR3 sequence is 16 residues long. Germline lookup yields CDR1 MRHNA and CDR2 SNTAGT. CDR3 sequence reads: CASSDESPRSEWGYTF. In DNA form, the CDR3 reads TGTGCCAGCAGTGACGAGTCCCCTCGCTCCGAATGGGGCTACACCTTC.

The V call is TRBV29-1, the J call TRBJ2-1; TRBD2 agrees at 9 bases. The CDR3 covers 16 residues. Germline V lookup: CDR1 SQVTM, CDR2 ANQGSEA. The J segment lost 6 bases and the V segment lost 2 bases, leaving 11 bases of the junction unmatched. The DNA of the CDR3 is TGCAGCGTTGAAAAATTCGGGCTAGCGGGGAGCAATGAGCAGTTCTTC. This translates into CSVEKFGLAGSNEQFF.

The chain is built from TRBV27 and TRBJ1-1; 8 bases line up with TRBD1. The CDR3 runs 16 residues. Per the germline V gene, CDR1 is MNHEY and CDR2 is SMNVEV (reference sequence). V was pared by 3 bases and J by 4 bases, with 10 bases of the junction left unmatched. The CDR3, as DNA: TGTGCCAGCAGTTTTCCGGGCAGGGGGCGAGGCACTGAAGCTTTCTTT. It is translated as CASSFPGRGRGTEAFF.

The CDR3 region has the DNA TGTGCCAGCAGCTTAAGGCTAGAACTCAGGGTCTACCACAATGAGCAGTTCTTC. It yields the protein CASSLRLELRVYHNEQFF. This chain connects TRBV7-2 to TRBJ2-1; tentative D call: TRBD1 (5 bases). Trimming took 2 bases from V and 5 from J, leaving 22 bases between them. Germline V lookup: CDR1 SGHTA, CDR2 FQGNSA. The CDR3 consists of 18 residues.

The chain links TRBV3-1 (or the pseudogene TRBV3-2) to TRBJ2-1; the D is unclear. Per the germline V gene, CDR1 is LGHDT and CDR2 is YNNKEL (reference sequence). V was pared by 1 base and J by 6 bases, with 13 bases between. The CDR3 is made up of 15 amino acids. CDR3 region: CASSQAWANRNEQFF. The CDR3 region has the DNA TGTGCCAGCAGCCAAGCATGGGCCAACCGCAATGAGCAGTTCTTC.

This clone showed up just a few times. The V gene is TRBV4-1, the J gene TRBJ2-7, with 12 bases that match TRBD2. CDR1 and CDR2 from the germline V gene are MGHRA and YSYEKL. This CDR3 contains 14 residues. The trim removed 6 bases at V and 4 bases at J, leaving 4 bases unmatched. The CDR3 DNA is TGCGCCAGCAGTACTAGCGGGAGGTGGTACGAGCAGTACTTC. This encodes CASSTSGRWYEQYF.

The chain recombines TRBV11-2 with TRBJ2-7, with 7 nucleotides matching TRBD2. V trimming: 1 base; J trimming: 6 bases; junction bases outside the gene matches: 3. Germline CDR1 reads SGHAT; CDR2 reads FQNNGV. The CDR3 runs to 13 residues. Written as DNA, the CDR3 is TGTGCCAGCAGCTTAGGGACTAGTATCGAGCAGTACTTC. Its protein product is CASSLGTSIEQYF.

V usage is TRBV4-3 and J usage is TRBJ1-6; 10 bases fit TRBD1. V was pared by 0 bases and J by 8 bases, with 7 bases of the junction left unmatched. The CDR3 is made up of 17 amino acids. The germline V gene encodes CDR1 LGHNA and CDR2 YSLEER. The CDR3 region has the DNA TGCGCCAGCAGCCAAGATCGGATTGGGACAGGGGATTCACCCCTCCACTTT. It codes for CASSQDRIGTGDSPLHF.

This clone was picked up a small number of times. This chain links TRBV7-2 with TRBJ2-2; the D is unclear. The CDR3 has 14 residues. Germline values: CDR1 SGHTA, CDR2 FQGNSA. Trimming took 1 base from V and 4 from J, leaving 7 bases between them. The CDR3 here is CASSLGPSTGELFF. CDR3 coding DNA: TGTGCCAGCAGCTTAGGACCTAGCACCGGGGAGCTGTTTTTT.

The rearrangement joins TRBV5-1 to TRBJ2-7; possibly TRBD1 for D (6 bases). This CDR3 region has 13 residues. Germline V gene lookup returns CDR1 SGHRS and CDR2 YFSETQ. V dropped 6 bases and J dropped 5 bases, with 15 bases sitting between them. Here the CDR3 reads CASTRGQTDEQYF. In DNA, the CDR3 is TGCGCCAGCACCCGTGGACAGACTGACGAGCAGTACTTC.

In this sample, this clone turned up a few times. The chain employs TRBV4-1 and TRBJ1-5; weak D call: TRBD1 (6 bases). V lost 1 base and J lost 4, with 11 bases in between. CDR1 and CDR2 (germline): MGHRA, YSYEKL. The CDR3 spans 15 residues. For the CDR3, the DNA is TGCGCCAGCAGCCAAGGCAGGGGAGAGAATCAGCCCCAGCATTTT. Protein product: CASSQGRGENQPQHF.

CDR3 residues: CASSDSGTTGRAEAFF. As DNA, the CDR3 is TGTGCCAGCAGTGACTCCGGGACTACCGGTAGGGCTGAAGCTTTCTTT. This chain links TRBV6-4 with TRBJ1-1, with D perhaps matching TRBD1 (5 bases). V was shortened by 0 bases and J by 6 bases, with 17 bases between the two germline ends. Germline lookup yields CDR1 MRHNA and CDR2 SNTAGT. CDR3 length: 16 amino acids.

The chain uses TRBV28 and TRBJ2-7; D perhaps matches TRBD1 (7 bases). V was pared by 5 bases and J by 3 bases, with 20 bases between. This CDR3 is built from 16 residues. Germline loops: CDR1 MDHEN, CDR2 SYDVKM. CDR3 in amino acids: CASSPVSYQGGYEQYF. CDR3 sequence (DNA): TGTGCCAGCAGTCCCGTTTCTTATCAGGGGGGCTACGAGCAGTACTTC.

Concerning this clone: Other DNA sequences in this sample translate to the same CDR3. In DNA, the CDR3 is TGTGCCAGCTCCGGACTAGCGGGAGGCGAGCAGTACTTC. Its protein is CASSGLAGGEQYF. This rearrangement joins TRBV18 to TRBJ2-7, with 14 bases that match TRBD2. This CDR3 spans 13 amino acids. CDR1 and CDR2 (germline): KGHSH, LQKENI. The ends lost 6 bases at V and 6 bases at J; junction bases unmatched: 1. Variable domain in full (rest from reference TRBV18 and TRBJ2-7): NAGVMQNPRHLVRRRGQEARLRCSPMKGHSHVYWYRQLPEEGLKFMVYLQKENIIDESGMPKERFSAEFPKEGPSILRIQQVVRGDSAAYFCASSGLAGGEQYFGPGTRLTVT.

The chain combines TRBV11-1 with TRBJ2-1; TRBD2 aligns across 8 bases. The CDR3 totals 14 residues. Germline V gives CDR1 SGHAT, CDR2 FQDESV (reference sequence). V shed 1 base and J 8 bases; nucleotides not matched to a gene: 4. The CDR3 DNA follows: TGTGCCAGCAGCTTAGGCGGGAGGTCTTATGAGCAGTTCTTC. Its protein product is CASSLGGRSYEQFF.

The V and J genes are TRBV11-3 and TRBJ1-1, with unresolved D. The CDR3 runs to 13 residues. Germline CDR1 SGHNT, CDR2 YENEEA. Trimming pared 5 bases from V and 3 bases from J, leaving 10 bases between. The CDR3 DNA sequence: TGTGCCAGCAGCCTATTCGGGGACACTGAAGCTTTCTTT. It specifies CASSLFGDTEAFF. Full variable domain (outside the CDR3, taken from reference TRBV11-3 and TRBJ1-1): EAGVVQSPRYKIIEKKQPVAFWCNPISGHNTLYWYLQNLGQGPELLIRYENEEAVDDSQLPKDRFSAERLKGVDSTLKIQPAELGDSAVYLCASSLFGDTEAFFGQGTRLTVV.

This clone was recorded once. The chain recombines TRBV7-9 with TRBJ2-4; 7 bases agree with TRBD1. The CDR3 contains 16 residues. V lost 1 base to trimming and J lost 7 bases; unmatched junction nucleotides: 10. Germline values: CDR1 SEHNR, CDR2 FQNEAQ (reference sequence). The DNA for the CDR3 is TGTGCCAGCAGCTTAGACAGGGGTATGCGCGGGAACATTCAGTACTTC. Its protein is CASSLDRGMRGNIQYF.

The gene calls are TRBV7-9 and TRBJ2-5; TRBD1 matches at 9 bases. CDR3 length: 15 residues. V shed 5 bases, J shed 0 bases, and the junction held 4 bases outside the gene matches. The germline V gene encodes CDR1 SEHNR and CDR2 FQNEAQ (reference sequence). The CDR3 reads CASSPDRGNQETQYF. DNA of the CDR3: TGTGCCAGCAGCCCGGACAGGGGAAACCAAGAGACCCAGTACTTC.

Only one count was recorded for this clone. The chain joins TRBV18 to TRBJ1-2; weak D call: TRBD1 (5 bases). Deletions cut 6 bases from V and 2 bases from J, with 16 bases between. CDR1 is KGHSH, CDR2 LQKENI, per germline. There are 15 residues in the CDR3. The CDR3 loop reads CASSPRASGNYGYTF. DNA for the CDR3: TGTGCCAGCTCCCCCAGGGCCTCTGGGAACTATGGCTACACCTTC.

This chain links TRBV5-1 with TRBJ1-1, with TRBD1 identical over 7 bases. Germline CDR1 reads SGHRS; CDR2 reads YFSETQ. V lost 0 bases, J lost 3 bases, and 11 bases stayed unmatched. The CDR3 is 17 amino acids. CDR3 sequence (DNA): TGCGCCAGCAGCTTGGATCTACAGGGGATGGGATACACTGAAGCTTTCTTT. This encodes CASSLDLQGMGYTEAFF.

V gene TRBV5-5 combines with J gene TRBJ1-1, with D maybe TRBD1 (5 bases). Per germline, CDR1 SGHKS and CDR2 YYEKEE (reference sequence). CDR3 length: 14 amino acids. V was pared by 2 bases and J by 3 bases, with 11 bases between. The CDR3 bases are TGTGCCAGCAGCTTACAGGTCGCCTACACTGAAGCTTTCTTT. It encodes CASSLQVAYTEAFF.

The chain carries TRBV29-1 and TRBJ1-2; 9 nucleotides align to TRBD1. The germline V gene encodes CDR1 SQVTM and CDR2 ANQGSEA. The CDR3 sequence is 12 residues long. J gave up 7 bases and V 7 bases, and 7 bases lay outside the gene matches. The CDR3 sequence is CSGRTGESGYTF. The CDR3 bases are TGCAGCGGCCGGACAGGGGAATCTGGCTACACCTTC.